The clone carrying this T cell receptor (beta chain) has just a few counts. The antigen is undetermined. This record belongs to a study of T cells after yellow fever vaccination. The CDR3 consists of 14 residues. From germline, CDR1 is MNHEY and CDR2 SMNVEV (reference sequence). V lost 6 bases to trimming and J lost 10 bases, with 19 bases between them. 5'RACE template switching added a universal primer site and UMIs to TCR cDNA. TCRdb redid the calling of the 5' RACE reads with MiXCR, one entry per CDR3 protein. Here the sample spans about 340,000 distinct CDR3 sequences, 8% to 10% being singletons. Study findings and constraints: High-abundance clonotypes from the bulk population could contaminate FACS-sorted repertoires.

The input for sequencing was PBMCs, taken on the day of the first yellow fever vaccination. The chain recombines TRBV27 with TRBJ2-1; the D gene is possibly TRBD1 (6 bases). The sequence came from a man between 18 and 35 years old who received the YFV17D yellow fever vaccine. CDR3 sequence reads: CASRPQGIRREQFF. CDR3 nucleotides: TGTGCCAGCAGGCCACAGGGTATAAGGCGAGAGCAGTTCTTC.